Following are 5 T cell receptor beta chains from one sample sequenced in a study of blood T cell repertoires in COVID-19. TCRdb's table, derived via immunoSEQ multiplex PCR, lists solely in-frame clones and lacks some. The table has about 360,000 clones, around 90% seen once. The specimen was PBMCs or T cells enriched from blood (not recorded which). These receptors all come from a woman aged 40 to 50 with acute COVID-19.

The rearrangement uses TRBV18 and TRBJ1-2; the D gene is possibly TRBD1 (5 bases). The CDR3 loop spans 15 amino acids. The germline V and J ends were trimmed by 4 bases and 8 bases, with 20 bases remaining between them. Looked up from germline, CDR1 is KGHSH and CDR2 is LQKENI. CDR3 bases: TGTGCCAGCTCACATCTGATGGCACCAGGGCCAGGCTACACCTTC. As protein: CASSHLMAPGPGYTF.

This chain uses TRBV25-1 with TRBJ2-5; D perhaps matches TRBD1 (8 bases). The V gene lost 5 bases and the J gene lost 5 bases, with 18 bases spanning the gap. The CDR3 contains 15 residues. Germline V gives CDR1 MGHDK, CDR2 SYGVNS. DNA for the CDR3: TGTGCCAGCAGTTCCTCAGGACAGGGAGGGGAGACCCAGTACTTC. Translation: CASSSSGQGGETQYF.

This chain links TRBV21-1 with TRBJ1-1. TRBV21-1 is designated a pseudogene. The CDR3 sequence is 15 residues long. The CDR3 DNA reads TGTGCCAGCAGCAAGGGACGGGGAGGGGACACTGAAGCTTTCTTT. Protein product: CASSKGRGGDTEAFF.

The chain links TRBV7-2 to TRBJ1-5; 9 bases are shared with TRBD1. The CDR3 extends over 14 amino acids. Germline V gene sequence: CDR1 SGHTA, CDR2 FQGNSA. V was pared by 5 bases and J by 5 bases, with 4 bases of the junction left unmatched. In nucleotides, the CDR3 is TGTGCCAGCAGCCCACAGGGGGCGGATCAGCCCCAGCATTTT. Encoded protein: CASSPQGADQPQHF. Full variable domain (remainder filled in from reference TRBV7-2 and TRBJ1-5): GAGVSQSPSNKVTEKGKDVELRCDPISGHTALYWYRQSLGQGLEFLIYFQGNSAPDKSGLPSDRFSAERTGGSVSTLTIQRTQQEDSAVYLCASSPQGADQPQHFGDGTRLSIL.

The V call is TRBV10-2, the J call TRBJ2-5; D may be TRBD1 (6 bases). The CDR3 spans 16 residues. The germline V gene has CDR1 WSHSY and CDR2 SAAADI. Deletions cut 3 bases from V and 2 bases from J, with 16 bases between. CDR3 residues: CASSEPGHMLQETQYF. The CDR3 nucleotides are TGCGCCAGCAGTGAACCGGGACACATGCTACAAGAGACCCAGTACTTC.